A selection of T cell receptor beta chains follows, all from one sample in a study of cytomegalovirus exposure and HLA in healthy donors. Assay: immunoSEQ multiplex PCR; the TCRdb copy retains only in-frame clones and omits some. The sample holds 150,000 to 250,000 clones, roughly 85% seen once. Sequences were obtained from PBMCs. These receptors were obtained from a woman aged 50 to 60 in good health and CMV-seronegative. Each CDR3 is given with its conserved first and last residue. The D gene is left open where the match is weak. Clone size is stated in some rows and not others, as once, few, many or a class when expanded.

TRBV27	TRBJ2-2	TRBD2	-	TGTGCCAGCAGTTTACTAGCGGTCGGCGGCACCGGGGAGCTGTTTTTT	CASSLLAVGGTGELFF
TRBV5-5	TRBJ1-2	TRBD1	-	TGTGCCAGCAGCTCAGACCTTACAGGGGGCGGTGGCTACACCTTC	CASSSDLTGGGGYTF
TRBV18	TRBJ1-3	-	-	TGTGCCAGCTCACCGGGAGCCCACGTAGGAAACACCATATATTTT	CASSPGAHVGNTIYF
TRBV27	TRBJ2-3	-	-	TGTGCCAGCAGTTTAGCGACTAGCACAGATACGCAGTATTTT	CASSLATSTDTQYF
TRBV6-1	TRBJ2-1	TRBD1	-	TGTGCCAGCAGTGAACTGTTATACAGGGGGGTAGGTGATGAGCAGTTCTTC	CASSELLYRGVGDEQFF
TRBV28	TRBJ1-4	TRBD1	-	TGTGCCAGCAGTCCAGGGACAGCAAGACTTGAAAAACTGTTTTTT	CASSPGTARLEKLFF
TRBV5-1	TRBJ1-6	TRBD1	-	TGCGCCAGCAGCTTGGATTCAGGGGGGAATTCACCCCTCCACTTT	CASSLDSGGNSPLHF
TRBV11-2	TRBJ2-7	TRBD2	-	TGTGCCAGCAGGGCGAGACAGACTAGCGGCTACGAGCAGTACTTC	CASRARQTSGYEQYF
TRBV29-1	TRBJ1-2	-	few	TGCAGCGTTGAAGACAGTCTTAACTATGGCTACACCTTC	CSVEDSLNYGYTF
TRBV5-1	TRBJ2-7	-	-	TGCGCCAGCAGCCCGAGGATAGGAGAAGATCAGTACTTC	CASSPRIGEDQYF
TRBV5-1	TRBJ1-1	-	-	TGCGCCAGCAGCTGGGGGCGACAGACTATGAACACTGAAGCTTTCTTT	CASSWGRQTMNTEAFF
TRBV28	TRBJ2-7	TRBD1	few	TGTGCCAGCAGTTTAGGGGGGTCTGGGACAGGGGCCTACGAGCAGTACTTC	CASSLGGSGTGAYEQYF
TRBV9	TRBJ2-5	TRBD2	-	TGTGCCAGCAGCGTAGCCGGGGGGCAAGAGACCCAGTACTTC	CASSVAGGQETQYF
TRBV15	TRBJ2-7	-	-	TGTGCCACCAGCAGCCAGGGGTACGAGCAGTACTTC	CATSSQGYEQYF
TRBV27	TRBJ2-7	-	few	TGTGCCAGCAGTTTATCCCAGGTTAGCTCCTACGAGCAGTACTTC	CASSLSQVSSYEQYF
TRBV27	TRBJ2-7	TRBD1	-	TGTGCCAGCAGTTCCTCCGGGACAGGGGACTACGAGCAGTACTTC	CASSSSGTGDYEQYF
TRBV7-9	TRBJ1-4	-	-	TGTGCCAGCAGCTATAAACGCATCGACAGGCTAAATGAAAAACTGTTTTTT	CASSYKRIDRLNEKLFF
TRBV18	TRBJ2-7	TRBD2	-	TGTGCCAGCTCGCCACGGACTAGCGGGAGTTACGAGCAGTACTTC	CASSPRTSGSYEQYF
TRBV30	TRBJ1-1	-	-	TGTGCCTGGAGTCTTGCGCGTAGCTTGAACACTGAAGCTTTCTTT	CAWSLARSLNTEAFF
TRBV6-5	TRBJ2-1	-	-	TGTGCCAGCACCTACTCCAACACCCCCGCCCGAGAGCAGTTCTTC	CASTYSNTPAREQFF
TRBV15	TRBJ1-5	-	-	TGTGCCACCAGCAGAGATCGGGTGGATGGGAGGCCCCAGCATTTT	CATSRDRVDGRPQHF
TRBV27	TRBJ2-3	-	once	TGTGCCAGCAGTTACTTTAGAGGCACAGATACGCAGTATTTT	CASSYFRGTDTQYF
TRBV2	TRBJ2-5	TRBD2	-	TGTGCCAGCAGGAAAAGCGGGAGGTTCGGTGAGACCCAGTACTTC	CASRKSGRFGETQYF
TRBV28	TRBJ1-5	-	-	TGTGCCATCAGACAGGAGGGGAACAATCAGCCCCAGCATTTT	CAIRQEGNNQPQHF
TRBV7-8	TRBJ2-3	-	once	TGTGCCAGCAGCTTAGTAGACACTAGCACAGATACGCAGTATTTT	CASSLVDTSTDTQYF